The T cell receptor beta chain described here comes from a study of blood T cells in healthy people across ages. In the study overall: About one barcoded beta molecule per two T cells was the capture yield of template switching.

Primed by a sample-barcoded 5' primer and a J-beta primer mix, a second PCR proceeded for 7 to 11 cycles. TCRdb fed the 5' RACE reads into MiXCR, producing one record per CDR3 protein. The table lists 2 million or so distinct CDR3 sequences, less than 50% of them singletons. The origin of this receptor is a middle-aged woman in good health. The specimen sequenced was blood.

The CDR3 nucleotides are TGTGCCAGCAGCGTAGGACAGGGGCTGGTTCATGAGCAGTTCTTC. This codes for CASSVGQGLVHEQFF. This chain connects TRBV9 to TRBJ2-1, with 8 bases aligning to TRBD1. With V trimmed by 0 bases and J by 8 bases, 7 bases remained unmatched. CDR1 SGDLS and CDR2 YYNGEE come from the germline V gene. This CDR3 is 15 amino acids long.